This T cell receptor (beta chain) was found in a study of OX40 agonist ivuxolimab in advanced cancers. V dropped 6 bases and J dropped 1; count of bases not matched to a gene: 3. CDR3 length: 15 amino acids. CDR1 and CDR2 from the germline V gene are MNHEY and SVGAGI. Sequenced by immunoSEQ multiplex PCR; TCRdb stores in-frame clones only, minus some. The data hold approximately 100,000 clones, with over 75% observed a single time. The starting material was CD4+ or CD8+ T cells sorted from blood, obtained in a trial of the OX40 agonist ivuxolimab. V usage is TRBV6-5 and J usage is TRBJ2-5; 12 nucleotides match TRBD2. The clonotype originates from an adult with an advanced solid tumor such as melanoma, head and neck, liver or kidney cancer. The CDR3 here is CASSPGLAGQETQYF. CDR3 coding DNA: TGTGCCAGCAGCCCGGGACTAGCGGGCCAAGAGACCCAGTACTTC.